This T cell receptor (beta chain) was identified in a study of molecular identifiers for immune sequencing clone quantification. Only a few counts were recorded for this clonotype. The CDR3 totals 14 residues. The germline V gene encodes CDR1 SGHVS and CDR2 FNYEAQ. With V trimmed by 5 bases and J by 4 bases, 6 bases remained unmatched. TCRdb called the PCR reads again in MiXCR, with one record for every CDR3 protein. Of 490,000 or so distinct CDR3 sequences in the sample, about 22% were seen once. The chain joins TRBV7-6 to TRBJ2-7; TRBD1 matches 9 bases. What was sequenced was naive CD8+ T cells from blood, with Jurkat cell RNA spiked in. Stated subset: FACS-sorted CD8+CD4-CCR7+CD45RA+ naive T cells. This TCR was sampled from a human donor in good health. Some libraries in this study had Jurkat cell RNA spiked in. Here the CDR3 reads CASSNTDRGYEQYF. The CDR3 bases are TGTGCCAGCAGCAATACAGACAGGGGGTACGAGCAGTACTTC.